This T cell receptor (beta chain) came from a study of T cell responses to AZD1222 COVID-19 vaccine. Whole-study results and caveats: Baseline seropositives among AZD1222 recipients totaled only five or six.

This clone was counted a single time. Its antigen is unidentified. Data came from immunoSEQ multiplex PCR; TCRdb stores just in-frame clones and leaves some out. The sample contains under 150,000 clones, around 86% of which appear only once. The CDR3 consists of 15 residues. The germline gives CDR1 MGHDK, CDR2 SYGVNS. Trimming pared 4 bases from V and 5 bases from J, leaving 15 bases between. The chain links TRBV25-1 to TRBJ1-5; possible D gene TRBD1, 6 bases. This specimen consisted of peripheral blood, obtained on day 0 of MenACWY control vaccination. This clonotype was sampled from an adult in good health. CDR3: CASSGQGIGHQPQHF. For the CDR3, the DNA is TGTGCCAGCAGTGGCCAGGGGATAGGGCATCAGCCCCAGCATTTT.